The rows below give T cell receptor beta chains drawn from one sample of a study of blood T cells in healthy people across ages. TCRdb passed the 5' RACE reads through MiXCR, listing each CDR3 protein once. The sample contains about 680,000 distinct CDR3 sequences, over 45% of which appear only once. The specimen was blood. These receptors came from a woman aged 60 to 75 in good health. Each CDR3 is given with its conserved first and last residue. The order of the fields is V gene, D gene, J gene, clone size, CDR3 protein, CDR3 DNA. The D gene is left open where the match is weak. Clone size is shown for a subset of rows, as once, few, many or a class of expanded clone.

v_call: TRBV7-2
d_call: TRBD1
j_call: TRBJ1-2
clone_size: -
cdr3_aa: CASSVGQGRAIRYGYTF
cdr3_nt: TGTGCCAGCAGCGTCGGACAGGGTAGGGCGATTCGCTATGGCTACACCTTC

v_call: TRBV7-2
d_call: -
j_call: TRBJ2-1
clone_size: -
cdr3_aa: CASSWSAVGHLYNEQFF
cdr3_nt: TGTGCCAGCAGCTGGTCGGCAGTTGGTCACCTCTACAATGAGCAGTTCTTC

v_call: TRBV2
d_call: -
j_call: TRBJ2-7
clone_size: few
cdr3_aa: CASSVDQGTGEQYF
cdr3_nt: TGTGCCAGCAGTGTGGATCAGGGGACCGGTGAGCAGTACTTC

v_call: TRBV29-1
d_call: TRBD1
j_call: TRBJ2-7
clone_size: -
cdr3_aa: CSVLGDRDSYEQYF
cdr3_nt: TGCAGCGTTCTCGGAGACAGGGACTCCTACGAGCAGTACTTC

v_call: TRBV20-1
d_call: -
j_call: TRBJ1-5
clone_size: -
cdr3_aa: CSAQGWENQPQHF
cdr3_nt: TGCAGTGCCCAGGGGTGGGAGAATCAGCCCCAGCATTTT

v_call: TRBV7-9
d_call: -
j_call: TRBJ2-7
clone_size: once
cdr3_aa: CASSLGSQVGYEQYF
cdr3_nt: TGTGCCAGCAGCTTAGGGTCCCAGGTAGGGTACGAGCAGTACTTC

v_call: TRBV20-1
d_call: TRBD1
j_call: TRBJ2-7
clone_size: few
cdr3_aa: CSAIGQGEVYEQYF
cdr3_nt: TGCAGTGCTATAGGACAGGGAGAGGTATACGAGCAGTACTTC

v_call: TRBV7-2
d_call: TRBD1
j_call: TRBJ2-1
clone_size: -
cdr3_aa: CASSLAGTGTYNEQFF
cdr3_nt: TGTGCCAGCAGCTTAGCCGGGACAGGGACATACAATGAGCAGTTCTTC

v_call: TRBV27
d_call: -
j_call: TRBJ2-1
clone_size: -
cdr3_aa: CASREDWSSYNEQFF
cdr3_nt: TGTGCCAGCAGAGAGGACTGGAGCTCCTACAATGAGCAGTTCTTC

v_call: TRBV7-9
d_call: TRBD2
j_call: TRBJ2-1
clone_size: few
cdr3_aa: CASNTQIAGDEQFF
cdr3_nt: TGTGCCAGCAACACCCAGATAGCGGGAGATGAGCAGTTCTTC

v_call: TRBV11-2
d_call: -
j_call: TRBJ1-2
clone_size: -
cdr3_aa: CATRPPSNYGYTF
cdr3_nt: TGTGCCACCAGGCCCCCATCAAACTATGGCTACACCTTC

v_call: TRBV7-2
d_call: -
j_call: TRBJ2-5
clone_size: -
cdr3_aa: CASSRDPSPPVGEYF
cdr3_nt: TGTGCCAGCAGCCGAGACCCGTCTCCTCCTGTGGGCGAGTACTTC

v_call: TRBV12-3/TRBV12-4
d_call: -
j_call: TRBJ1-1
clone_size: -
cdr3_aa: CASKHQSNTEAFF
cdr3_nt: TGTGCCAGTAAGCATCAATCGAACACTGAAGCTTTCTTT

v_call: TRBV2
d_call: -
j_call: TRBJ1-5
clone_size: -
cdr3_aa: CASSNWGSGNQPQHF
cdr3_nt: TGTGCCAGCAGTAATTGGGGGTCGGGCAATCAGCCCCAGCATTTT

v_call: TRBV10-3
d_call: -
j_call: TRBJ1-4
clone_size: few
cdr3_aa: CAISEGGDRAVKLFF
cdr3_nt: TGTGCCATCAGTGAGGGTGGGGACCGAGCCGTGAAACTGTTTTTT

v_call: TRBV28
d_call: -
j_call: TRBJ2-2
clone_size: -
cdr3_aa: CASSPARPNTGELFF
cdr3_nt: TGTGCCAGCAGCCCCGCCCGCCCGAACACCGGGGAGCTGTTTTTT

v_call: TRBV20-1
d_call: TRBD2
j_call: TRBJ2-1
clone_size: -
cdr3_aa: CSANGLAGVSEQFF
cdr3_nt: TGCAGTGCAAACGGACTAGCGGGAGTAAGTGAGCAGTTCTTC

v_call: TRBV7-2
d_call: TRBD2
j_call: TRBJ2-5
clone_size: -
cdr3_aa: CASSLMPSGGQETQYF
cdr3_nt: TGTGCCAGCAGCTTAATGCCTAGCGGGGGCCAAGAGACCCAGTACTTC

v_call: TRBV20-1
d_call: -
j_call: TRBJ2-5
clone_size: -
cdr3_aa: CSVIPGVRETQYF
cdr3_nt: TGCAGTGTCATCCCGGGAGTTCGAGAGACCCAGTACTTC

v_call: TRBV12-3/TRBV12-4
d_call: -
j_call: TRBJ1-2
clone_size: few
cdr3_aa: CASSFSYGYTF
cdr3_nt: TGTGCCAGCAGTTTCTCCTATGGCTACACCTTC

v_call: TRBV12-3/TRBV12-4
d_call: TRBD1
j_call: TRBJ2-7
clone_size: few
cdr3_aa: CASSLTGGTSYEQYF
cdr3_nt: TGTGCCAGCAGTTTAACAGGGGGGACATCCTACGAGCAGTACTTC

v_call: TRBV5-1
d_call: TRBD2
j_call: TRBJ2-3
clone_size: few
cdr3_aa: CASCLAGVETQYF
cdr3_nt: TGCGCCAGCTGTCTAGCGGGAGTAGAGACGCAGTATTTT

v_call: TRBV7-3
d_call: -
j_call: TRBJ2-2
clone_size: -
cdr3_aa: CASSFLTNTGELFF
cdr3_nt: TGTGCCAGCAGCTTCCTAACGAACACCGGGGAGCTGTTTTTT

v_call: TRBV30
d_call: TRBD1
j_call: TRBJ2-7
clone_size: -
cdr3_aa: CALVVTGGAYEQYF
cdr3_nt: TGTGCCTTGGTTGTCACAGGGGGCGCTTACGAGCAGTACTTC

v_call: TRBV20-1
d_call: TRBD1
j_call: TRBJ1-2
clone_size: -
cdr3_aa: CSARFGYGGQPGGSYGYTF
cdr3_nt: TGCAGTGCCCGGTTCGGGTACGGAGGTCAACCAGGGGGGTCGTATGGCTACACCTTC

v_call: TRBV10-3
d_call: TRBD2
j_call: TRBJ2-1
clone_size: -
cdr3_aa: CAISRGREGLNNEQFF
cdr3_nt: TGTGCCATCAGTCGAGGGCGGGAGGGTTTGAACAATGAGCAGTTCTTC

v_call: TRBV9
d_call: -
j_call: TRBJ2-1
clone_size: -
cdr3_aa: CASSVYDQGNEQFF
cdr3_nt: TGTGCCAGCAGCGTCTACGACCAAGGCAATGAGCAGTTCTTC

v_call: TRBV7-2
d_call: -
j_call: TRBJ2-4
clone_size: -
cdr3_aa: CASSSETGWGNIQYF
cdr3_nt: TGTGCCAGCAGCTCAGAGACAGGATGGGGAAACATTCAGTACTTC

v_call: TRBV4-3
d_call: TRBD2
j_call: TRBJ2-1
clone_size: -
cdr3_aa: CASSQDPGGSPNEQFF
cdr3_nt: TGCGCCAGCAGCCAAGATCCGGGGGGTAGCCCCAATGAGCAGTTCTTC